The T cell receptor (beta chain) under discussion was sequenced for a study of cytomegalovirus exposure and HLA in healthy donors. The study, taken as a whole, reports: Most sequenced TCRs were rare (though some public TCRs occurred in many donors).

A note on this clone: What it binds is not known.

Germline values: CDR1 SGHNT, CDR2 YENEEA. The V and J ends lost 11 bases and 2 bases respectively, with 13 bases between them. The CDR3 sequence is 13 residues long. Repertoires were generated with immunoSEQ multiplex PCR, while TCRdb's copy carries only in-frame clones and drops some. The table records about 180,000 clones, around 85% of them present only once. Sample: PBMCs. The clonotype comes from a man between 18 and 35 years old in good health and CMV-seropositive. The chain couples TRBV11-3 to TRBJ2-1; tentative D call: TRBD2 (5 bases). CDR3: CAYGYSAYNEQFF. CDR3 coding DNA: TGTGCCTACGGCTATAGCGCCTACAATGAGCAGTTCTTC.